The clone carrying this TCR beta chain was observed at least ten times. The data originate from a study of T cells in Graves' hyperthyroidism and ophthalmopathy. Trimming took off 5 bases at V and 2 bases at J, with 7 bases between the two ends. Germline V gene data show CDR1 as SGHRS and CDR2 as YFSETQ. The CDR3 spans 12 residues. Amplified regions were TCR beta CDR3 sequences from RNA transcripts. The HTBI primer set was used in a first-round RT-PCR of the TCR CDR3. Via MiXCR, TCRdb re-called the multiplex PCR reads, giving one row per CDR3 protein. The sample lists fewer than 850,000 distinct CDR3 sequences, approximately 15% occurring once.

The source material was blood. This TCR derives from a man aged 45 to 65 with Graves' hyperthyroidism. The chain links TRBV5-1 to TRBJ2-5; D gene ambiguous. This chain's CDR3 is CASSRPQETQYF. CDR3 DNA: TGCGCCAGCAGTCGTCCTCAAGAGACCCAGTACTTC. Full variable domain (remainder filled in from reference TRBV5-1 and TRBJ2-5): KAGVTQTPRYLIKTRGQQVTLSCSPISGHRSVSWYQQTPGQGLQFLFEYFSETQRNKGNFPGRFSGRQFSNSRSEMNVSTLELGDSALYLCASSRPQETQYFGPGTRLLVL.